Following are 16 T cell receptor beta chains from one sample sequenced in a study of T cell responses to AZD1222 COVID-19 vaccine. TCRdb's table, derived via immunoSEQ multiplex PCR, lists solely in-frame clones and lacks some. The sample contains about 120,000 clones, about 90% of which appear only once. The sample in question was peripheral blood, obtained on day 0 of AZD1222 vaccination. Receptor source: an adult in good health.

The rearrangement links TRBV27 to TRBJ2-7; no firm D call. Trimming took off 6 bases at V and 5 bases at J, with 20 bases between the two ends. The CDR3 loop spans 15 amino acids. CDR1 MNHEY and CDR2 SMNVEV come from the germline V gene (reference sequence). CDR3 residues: CASRLTPWAEDEQYV. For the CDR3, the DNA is TGTGCCAGCAGACTCACTCCGTGGGCAGAGGACGAGCAGTACGTC.

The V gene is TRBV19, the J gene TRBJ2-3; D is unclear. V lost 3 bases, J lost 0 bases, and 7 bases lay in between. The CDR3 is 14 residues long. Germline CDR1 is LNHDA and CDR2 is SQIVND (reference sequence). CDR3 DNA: TGTGCCAGTAGTATCAGGTCTAGCACAGATACGCAGTATTTT. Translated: CASSIRSSTDTQYF.

CDR3 in amino acids: CASSSGQGPSEELFF. CDR3 sequence (DNA): TGCGCCAGCAGTTCGGGACAGGGACCCTCTGAGGAGCTGTTTTTT. The V gene is TRBV10-1, the J gene TRBJ2-2; 9 bases line up with TRBD1. Trimming took 5 bases from V and 10 from J; bases not matched to a gene: 11. Germline V gene data show CDR1 as WNHNN and CDR2 as SYGVQD (reference sequence). The CDR3 length is 15 residues.

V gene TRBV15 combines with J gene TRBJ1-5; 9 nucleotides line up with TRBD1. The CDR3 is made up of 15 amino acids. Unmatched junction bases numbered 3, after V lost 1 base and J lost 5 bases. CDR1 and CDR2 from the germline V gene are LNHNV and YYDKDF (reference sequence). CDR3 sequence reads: CATSRAGDRDQPQHF. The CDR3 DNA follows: TGTGCCACCAGCAGAGCAGGGGACAGGGATCAGCCCCAGCATTTT.

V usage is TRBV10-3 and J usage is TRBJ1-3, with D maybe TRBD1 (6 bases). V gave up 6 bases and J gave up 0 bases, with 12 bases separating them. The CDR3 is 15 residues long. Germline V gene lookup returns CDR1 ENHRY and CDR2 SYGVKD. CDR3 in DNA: TGTGCCATCAGCCTGGACAGCAGCTCTGGAAACACCATATATTTT. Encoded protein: CAISLDSSSGNTIYF.

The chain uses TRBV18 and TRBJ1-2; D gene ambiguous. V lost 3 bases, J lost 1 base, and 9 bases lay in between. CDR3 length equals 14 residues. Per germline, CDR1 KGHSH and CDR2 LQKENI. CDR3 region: CASSPGDINYGYTF. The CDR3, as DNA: TGTGCCAGCTCACCCGGTGACATTAACTATGGCTACACCTTC.

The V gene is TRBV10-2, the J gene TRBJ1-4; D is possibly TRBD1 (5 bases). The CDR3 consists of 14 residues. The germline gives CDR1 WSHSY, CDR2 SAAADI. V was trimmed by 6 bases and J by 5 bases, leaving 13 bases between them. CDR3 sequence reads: CASSFGRQNEKLFF. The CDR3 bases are TGCGCCAGCAGCTTTGGAAGACAGAATGAAAAACTGTTTTTT.

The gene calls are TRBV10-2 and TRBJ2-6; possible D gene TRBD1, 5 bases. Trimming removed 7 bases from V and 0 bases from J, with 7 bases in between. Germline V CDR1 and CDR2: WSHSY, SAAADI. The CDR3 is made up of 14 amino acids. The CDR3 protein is CASKDSSGANVLTF. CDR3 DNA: TGCGCCAGCAAAGACAGCTCTGGGGCCAACGTCCTGACTTTC.

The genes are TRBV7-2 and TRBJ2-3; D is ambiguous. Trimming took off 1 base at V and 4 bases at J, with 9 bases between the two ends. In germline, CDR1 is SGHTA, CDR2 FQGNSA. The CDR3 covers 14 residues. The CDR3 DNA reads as TGTGCCAGCAGCTTAGGGGTTGTGGCAGATACGCAGTATTTT. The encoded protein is CASSLGVVADTQYF. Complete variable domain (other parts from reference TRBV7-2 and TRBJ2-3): GAGVSQSPSNKVTEKGKDVELRCDPISGHTALYWYRQSLGQGLEFLIYFQGNSAPDKSGLPSDRFSAERTGGSVSTLTIQRTQQEDSAVYLCASSLGVVADTQYFGPGTRLTVL.

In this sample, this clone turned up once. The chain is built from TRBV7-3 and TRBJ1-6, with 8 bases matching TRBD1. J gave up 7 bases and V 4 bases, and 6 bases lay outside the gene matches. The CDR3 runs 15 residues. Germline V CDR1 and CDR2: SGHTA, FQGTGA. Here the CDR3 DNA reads TGTGCCAGCAGCTCGTCAGGACAGGGAAATTCACCCCTCCACTTT. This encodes CASSSSGQGNSPLHF.

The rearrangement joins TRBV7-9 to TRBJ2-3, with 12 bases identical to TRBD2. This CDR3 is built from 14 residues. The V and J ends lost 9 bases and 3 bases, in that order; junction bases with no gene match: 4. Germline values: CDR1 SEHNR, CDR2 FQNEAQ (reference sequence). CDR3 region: CASKGLAGTDTQYF. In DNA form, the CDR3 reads TGTGCCAGTAAGGGACTAGCGGGTACAGATACGCAGTATTTT.

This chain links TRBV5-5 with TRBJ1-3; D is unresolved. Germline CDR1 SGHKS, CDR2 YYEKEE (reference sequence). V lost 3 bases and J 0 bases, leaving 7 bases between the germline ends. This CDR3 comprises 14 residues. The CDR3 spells CASSSGSSGNTIYF. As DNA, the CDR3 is TGTGCCAGCAGCTCGGGGTCCTCTGGAAACACCATATATTTT.

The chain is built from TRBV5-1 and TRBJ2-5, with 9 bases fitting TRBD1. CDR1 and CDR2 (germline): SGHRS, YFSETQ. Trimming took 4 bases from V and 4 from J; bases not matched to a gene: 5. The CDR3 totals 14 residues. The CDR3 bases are TGCGCCAGCAGCCTGGGGACAGGGAGAGAGACCCAGTACTTC. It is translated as CASSLGTGRETQYF.

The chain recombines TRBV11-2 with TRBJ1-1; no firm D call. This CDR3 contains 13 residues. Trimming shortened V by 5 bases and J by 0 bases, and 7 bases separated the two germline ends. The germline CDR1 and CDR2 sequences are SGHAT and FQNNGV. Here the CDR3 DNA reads TGTGCCAGCAGCCCTACAGTGAACACTGAAGCTTTCTTT. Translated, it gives CASSPTVNTEAFF.

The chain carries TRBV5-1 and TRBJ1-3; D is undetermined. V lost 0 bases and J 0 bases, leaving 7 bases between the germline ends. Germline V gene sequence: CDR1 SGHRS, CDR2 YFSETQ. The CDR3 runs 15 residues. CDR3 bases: TGCGCCAGCAGCTTGGCGGGGTCCTCTGGAAACACCATATATTTT. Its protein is CASSLAGSSGNTIYF.

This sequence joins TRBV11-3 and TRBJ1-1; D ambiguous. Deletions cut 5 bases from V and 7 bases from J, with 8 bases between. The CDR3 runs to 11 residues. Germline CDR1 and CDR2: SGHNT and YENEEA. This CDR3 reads CASSAEIEAFF. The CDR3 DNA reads TGTGCCAGCAGCGCTGAGATTGAAGCTTTCTTT.